The next 20 T cell receptor beta chains were all read from a single sample in a study of T cell repertoires in cytomegalovirus infection. Their target antigens are unknown. TCRdb reprocessed the reads with MiXCR, giving one entry per CDR3 protein. There are some 900,000 distinct CDR3 sequences in the sample; approximately 32% occur only once, and 9.5% to 15% lies in the top ten. The sample consisted of cultured CD8+ T cells from PBMCs, taken from culture after CMV antigen stimulation. Receptor source: a human donor in good health (CMV status not recorded). Some clones in this sample may be carry-over from other donors' samples.

This chain joins TRBV19 and TRBJ2-7; TRBD1 agrees at 7 bases. This CDR3 spans 13 amino acids. After removal of 6 bases from V and 5 bases from J, the junction contained 7 bases not matched to a gene. Germline V CDR1 and CDR2: LNHDA, SQIVND (reference sequence). The CDR3 DNA reads TGTGCCAGTAGCCTCGCCGGGACAGACGAGCAGTACGTC. It codes for CASSLAGTDEQYV.

The chain employs TRBV19 and TRBJ1-5, with D perhaps TRBD1 (5 bases). The CDR3 is 15 residues long. V was cut by 3 bases and J by 2 bases, with 11 bases left in between. Germline V gives CDR1 LNHDA, CDR2 SQIVND (reference sequence). The DNA of the CDR3 is TGTGCCAGTAGTATCTCGGTGGGGGGCAATCAGCCCCAGCATTTT. It translates to CASSISVGGNQPQHF.

The chain joins TRBV11-1 to TRBJ2-5; no firm D call. The V end was cut by 5 bases, the J end by 5 bases, with 12 bases between. Germline lookup yields CDR1 SGHAT and CDR2 FQDESV (reference sequence). This CDR3 has 13 amino acids. The CDR3 protein is CASSGVGWETQYF. In DNA form, the CDR3 reads TGTGCCAGCAGCGGAGTAGGGTGGGAGACCCAGTACTTC.

This clonotype turned up a few times. The chain is built from TRBV7-9 and TRBJ1-6; unclear D gene. The germline V and J ends were trimmed by 6 bases and 6 bases, with 15 bases remaining between them. Germline CDR1 is SEHNR and CDR2 is FQNEAQ (reference sequence). This CDR3 is 15 amino acids long. The CDR3 sequence is CASRPAATLNSPLHF. The CDR3 DNA sequence: TGTGCCAGCAGACCAGCGGCTACACTTAATTCACCCCTCCACTTT.

This clonotype was picked up a small number of times. V and J are TRBV27 and TRBJ2-7; 8 nucleotides line up with TRBD2. Trimming removed 6 bases from V and 4 bases from J; junction bases left unmatched: 5. This CDR3 comprises 13 residues. CDR1 is MNHEY, CDR2 SMNVEV, per germline (reference sequence). The CDR3 protein is CASRGAGDYEQYF. The CDR3 nucleotides read TGTGCCAGCAGGGGAGCGGGAGATTACGAGCAGTACTTC.

This clonotype was counted at least ten times. The V call is TRBV7-9, the J call TRBJ2-6, with D perhaps TRBD1 (6 bases). Germline assignment: CDR1 SEHNR and CDR2 FQNEAQ (reference sequence). The CDR3 is 17 residues long. V was clipped by 4 bases and J by 0 bases, with 13 bases between them. DNA for the CDR3: TGTGCCAGCAGCTCAGACAGGACCGCCTCTGGGGCCAACGTCCTGACTTTC. It encodes CASSSDRTASGANVLTF.

The V call is TRBV4-1, the J call TRBJ1-1; D call uncertain. Germline V gene sequence: CDR1 MGHRA, CDR2 YSYEKL. Trimming removed 0 bases from V and 7 bases from J, with 12 bases in between. The length of the CDR3 is 14 residues. This chain's CDR3 is CASSQDLGDNEAFF. For the CDR3, the DNA is TGCGCCAGCAGCCAAGATCTAGGAGATAATGAAGCTTTCTTT.

J is TRBJ2-2 and V is TRBV27; D is perhaps TRBD2 (6 bases). The V and J ends lost 6 bases and 0 bases respectively, with 14 bases between them. Germline CDR1 reads MNHEY; CDR2 reads SMNVEV (reference sequence). CDR3 length equals 16 residues. CDR3 sequence: CASSLSGLSNTGELFF. CDR3 in DNA: TGTGCCAGCAGCCTCTCGGGACTCTCGAACACCGGGGAGCTGTTTTTT.

CDR3 protein: CASSPLGAGGPDEQFF. The CDR3 DNA is TGTGCCAGCAGCCCCTTAGGGGCGGGGGGGCCGGATGAGCAGTTCTTC. V gene TRBV11-2 combines with J gene TRBJ2-1; TRBD2 matches at 9 bases. The V gene end was trimmed by 5 bases and the J gene end by 8 bases; junction bases not matched to a gene: 13. Germline CDR1 reads SGHAT; CDR2 reads FQNNGV. CDR3 length: 16 residues.

About this clonotype itself: A much larger clone lies a single base off, so this may be a read error. The chain uses TRBV7-2 and TRBJ2-2; maybe TRBD1 (6 bases). From germline, CDR1 is SGHTA and CDR2 FQGNSA. This CDR3 has 13 amino acids. CDR3 nucleotides: TGTGTCAGCAACAGGGAGAACACCGGGGAGCTGTTTTTT. This gives the protein CVSNRENTGELFF.

The chain employs TRBV2 and TRBJ2-7; D is possibly TRBD1 or TRBD2 (6 bases each). Germline values: CDR1 SNHLY, CDR2 FYNNEI. This CDR3 contains 17 residues. V shed 6 bases and J shed 2 bases, with 23 bases lying between them. CDR3 in amino acids: CASSAPFYREAPYEQYF. The CDR3 bases are TGTGCCAGCAGCGCCCCCTTCTACAGGGAGGCTCCCTACGAGCAGTACTTC.

This clonotype was seen more than once but under ten times. The genes are TRBV7-9 and TRBJ2-1, with 10 bases lining up with TRBD1. This CDR3 is 15 amino acids long. Trimming at V came to 3 bases and at J to 6 bases, leaving 5 bases not matched to a gene. Germline lookup yields CDR1 SEHNR and CDR2 FQNEAQ (reference sequence). The CDR3 here is CASSFWDRGVNEQFF. In nucleotides, the CDR3 is TGTGCCAGCAGCTTTTGGGACAGGGGTGTCAATGAGCAGTTCTTC.

The chain joins TRBV7-9 to TRBJ2-1; the D is unclear. The CDR3 is made up of 13 amino acids. From germline, CDR1 is SEHNR and CDR2 FQNEAQ (reference sequence). V lost 8 bases and J 0 bases, leaving 8 bases between the germline ends. CDR3 DNA: TGTGCCAGCCTAGGCGCCTCCTACAATGAGCAGTTCTTC. It yields the protein CASLGASYNEQFF.

There are many counts of this clonotype. The V and J genes are TRBV7-9 and TRBJ1-6; no reliable D call. Germline V CDR1 and CDR2: SEHNR, FQNEAQ (reference sequence). The CDR3 runs 18 residues. The V gene lost 3 bases and the J gene lost 0 bases, with 15 bases spanning the gap. This CDR3 reads CASSLLGVLSSYNSPLHF. In nucleotides, the CDR3 is TGTGCCAGCAGCTTGTTAGGCGTCTTAAGCTCCTATAATTCACCCCTCCACTTT.

This clonotype has just a few counts. V usage is TRBV7-9 and J usage is TRBJ2-3; weak D call: TRBD2 (7 bases). Germline V gene lookup returns CDR1 SEHNR and CDR2 FQNEAQ (reference sequence). Trimming took 5 bases from V and 0 from J, leaving 15 bases between them. The CDR3 is made up of 16 amino acids. CDR3 nucleotide sequence: TGTGCCAGCAGCGCCGGACTAGGGGGAAGCACAGATACGCAGTATTTT. Its protein product is CASSAGLGGSTDTQYF.

The rearrangement uses TRBV7-8 and TRBJ2-7, with D tentatively TRBD1 (5 bases). This CDR3 spans 13 amino acids. V lost 3 bases to trimming and J lost 5 bases, with 11 bases between them. Germline V gene lookup returns CDR1 SGHVS and CDR2 FQNEAQ. CDR3 loop: CASSLAGNNEQYF. In DNA, the CDR3 is TGTGCCAGCAGCTTGGCAGGGAACAACGAGCAGTACTTC.

This clonotype has a count of ten or more. This chain joins TRBV7-2 and TRBJ1-2, with TRBD1 matching over 7 bases. The CDR3 loop spans 17 amino acids. V lost 1 base, J lost 4 bases, and 12 bases stayed unmatched. Looked up from germline, CDR1 is SGHTA and CDR2 is FQGNSA. DNA of the CDR3: TGTGCCAGCAGCTTAGTGCCCCCGGGACAGACTCTCTATGGCTACACCTTC. The encoded protein is CASSLVPPGQTLYGYTF.

This sequence joins TRBV7-6 and TRBJ1-2, with D possibly being TRBD1 (5 bases). The CDR3 is made up of 15 amino acids. Germline V gene lookup returns CDR1 SGHVS and CDR2 FNYEAQ. Trimming removed 2 bases at V and 2 bases at J, with 12 bases between. CDR3 residues: CASSLLRGMNYGYTF. The CDR3, as DNA: TGTGCCAGCAGCTTATTGCGGGGGATGAACTATGGCTACACCTTC. The whole variable domain, filled in from reference TRBV7-6 and TRBJ1-2, reads GAGVSQSPRYKVTKRGQDVALRCDPISGHVSLYWYRQALGQGPEFLTYFNYEAQQDKSGLPNDRFSAERPEGSISTLTIQRTEQRDSAMYRCASSLLRGMNYGYTFGSGTRLTVV.

J is TRBJ2-7 and V is TRBV27; D uncertain. This CDR3 has 14 amino acids. The V gene's germline CDR1 is MNHEY and CDR2 SMNVEV (reference sequence). The V gene lost 2 bases and the J gene lost 4 bases, with 12 bases spanning the gap. The CDR3, as DNA: TGTGCCAGCAGTTTAATGGCGGAGAGGTACGAGCAGTACTTC. Translating gives CASSLMAERYEQYF.

The chain joins TRBV6-2 or TRBV6-3 to TRBJ2-7; perhaps TRBD2 as D (6 bases). From germline, CDR1 is MNHEY and CDR2 SVGEGT. The CDR3 is 14 residues long. V gave up 2 bases and J gave up 6 bases, with 14 bases separating them. This CDR3 is CASSYGGTFSEQYV. For the CDR3, the DNA is TGTGCCAGCAGTTACGGAGGGACCTTCTCCGAGCAGTACGTC.